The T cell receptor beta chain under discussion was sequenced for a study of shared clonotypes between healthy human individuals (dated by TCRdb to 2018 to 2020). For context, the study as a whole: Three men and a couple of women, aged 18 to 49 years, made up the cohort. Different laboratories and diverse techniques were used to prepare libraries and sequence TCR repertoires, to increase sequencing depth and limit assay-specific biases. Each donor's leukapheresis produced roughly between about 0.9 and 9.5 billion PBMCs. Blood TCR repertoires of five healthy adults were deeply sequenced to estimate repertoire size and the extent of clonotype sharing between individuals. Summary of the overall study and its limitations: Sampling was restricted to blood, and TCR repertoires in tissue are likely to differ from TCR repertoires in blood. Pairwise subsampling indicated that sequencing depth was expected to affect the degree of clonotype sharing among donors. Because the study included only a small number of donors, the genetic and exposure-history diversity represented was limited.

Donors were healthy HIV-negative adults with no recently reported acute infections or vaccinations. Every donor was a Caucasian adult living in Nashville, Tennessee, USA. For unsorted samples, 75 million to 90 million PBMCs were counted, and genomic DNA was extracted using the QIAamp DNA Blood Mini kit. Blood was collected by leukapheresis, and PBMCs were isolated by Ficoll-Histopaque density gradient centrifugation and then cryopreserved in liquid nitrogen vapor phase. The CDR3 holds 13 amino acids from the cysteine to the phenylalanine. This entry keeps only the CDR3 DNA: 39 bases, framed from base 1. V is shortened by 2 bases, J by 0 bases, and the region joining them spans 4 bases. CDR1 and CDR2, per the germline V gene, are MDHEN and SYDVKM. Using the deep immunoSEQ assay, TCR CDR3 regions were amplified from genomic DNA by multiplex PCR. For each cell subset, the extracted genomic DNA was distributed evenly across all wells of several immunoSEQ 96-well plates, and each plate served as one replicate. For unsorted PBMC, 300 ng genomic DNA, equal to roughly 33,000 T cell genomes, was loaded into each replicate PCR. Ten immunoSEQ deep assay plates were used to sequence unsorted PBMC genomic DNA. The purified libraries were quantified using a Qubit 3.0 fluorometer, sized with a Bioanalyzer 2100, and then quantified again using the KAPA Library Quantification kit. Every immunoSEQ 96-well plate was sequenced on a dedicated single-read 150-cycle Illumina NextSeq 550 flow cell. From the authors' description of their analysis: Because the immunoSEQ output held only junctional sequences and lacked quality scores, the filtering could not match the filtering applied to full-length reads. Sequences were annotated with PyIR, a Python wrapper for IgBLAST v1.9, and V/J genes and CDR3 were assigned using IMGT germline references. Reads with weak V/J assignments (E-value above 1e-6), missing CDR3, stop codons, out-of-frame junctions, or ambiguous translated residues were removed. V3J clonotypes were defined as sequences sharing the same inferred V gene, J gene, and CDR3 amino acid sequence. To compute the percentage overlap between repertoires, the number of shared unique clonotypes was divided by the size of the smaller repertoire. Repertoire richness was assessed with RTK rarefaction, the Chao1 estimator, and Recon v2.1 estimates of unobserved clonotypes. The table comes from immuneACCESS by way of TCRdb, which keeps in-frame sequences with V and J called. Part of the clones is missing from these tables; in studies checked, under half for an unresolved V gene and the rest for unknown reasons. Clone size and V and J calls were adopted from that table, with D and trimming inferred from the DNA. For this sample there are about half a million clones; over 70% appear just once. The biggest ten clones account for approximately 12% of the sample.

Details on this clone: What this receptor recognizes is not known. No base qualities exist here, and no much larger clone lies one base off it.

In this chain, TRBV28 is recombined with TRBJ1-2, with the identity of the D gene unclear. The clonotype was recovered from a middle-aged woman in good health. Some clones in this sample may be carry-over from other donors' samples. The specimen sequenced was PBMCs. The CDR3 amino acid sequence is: CASSLGTNYGYTF. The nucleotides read TGTGCCAGCAGTTTAGGTACTAACTATGGCTACACCTTC.